Listed below are T cell receptor beta chains from one sample, sequenced in a study of blood T cell repertoires in COVID-19. Repertoires were generated with immunoSEQ multiplex PCR, while TCRdb's copy carries only in-frame clones and drops some. The data contain around 270,000 clones, around nine tenths of them singletons. Sequenced material: PBMCs or T cells enriched from blood (not recorded which). The receptors were sampled from a woman aged 40 to 49 who had been exposed to COVID-19. CDR3s include the opening cysteine and the closing phenylalanine or tryptophan. The D gene is left open where the match is weak. Only part of the rows carry a size: once, few, many, or a class if the clone is expanded.

D gene	J gene	clone size	V gene	CDR3 DNA	CDR3 protein
-	TRBJ1-1	-	TRBV10-3	TGTGCCATCACCGAAAGGACTGTGAACACTGAAGCTTTCTTT	CAITERTVNTEAFF
-	TRBJ1-2	-	TRBV5-5	TGTGCCAGCAGCTTGGAGCCAGCGATTAGTGGCTACACCTTC	CASSLEPAISGYTF
-	TRBJ2-7	-	TRBV28	TGTGCCAGCAGTCTCACCCTGACTAGAAGCGGATACGAGCAGTACTTC	CASSLTLTRSGYEQYF
-	TRBJ1-1	-	TRBV25-1	TGTGCCAGCAGTGACACAGGGATGGGCACTGAAGCTTTCTTT	CASSDTGMGTEAFF
TRBD1	TRBJ1-2	few	TRBV18	TGTGCCAGCTCACCAAGGGGACAGGGTTCGCAGAAGGGAGGCTACACCTTC	CASSPRGQGSQKGGYTF
-	TRBJ2-6	-	TRBV2	TGTGCCAGCAGCCGAAGTCGAGGTGGGGCCAACGTCCTGACTTTC	CASSRSRGGANVLTF
-	TRBJ1-6	once	TRBV27	TGTGCCAGCAGTTTATCGATAGGGAGGGTGGGGAGCTCCTATAATTCACCCCTCCACTTT	CASSLSIGRVGSSYNSPLHF
TRBD1	TRBJ1-3	once	TRBV18	TGTGCCAGCTCACCACTTGACAGGGGTCGGCGAAACACCATATATTTT	CASSPLDRGRRNTIYF
TRBD1	TRBJ1-1	-	TRBV7-9	TGTGCCAGCAGCCTACAGGGGGGAACTGAAGCTTTCTTT	CASSLQGGTEAFF
-	TRBJ1-2	few	TRBV4-3	TGCGCCAGCAGCCTAGGACAGACTAATTATGGCTACACCTTC	CASSLGQTNYGYTF
-	TRBJ2-3	-	TRBV5-4	TGTGCCAGCAGCTATGAGGGGGGGGCTTCTAGCACAGATACGCAGTATTTT	CASSYEGGASSTDTQYF
-	TRBJ2-1	-	TRBV15	TGTGCCACCAGCAGAGACCAGGGATTCGCGTTCTTC	CATSRDQGFAFF
-	TRBJ2-1	-	TRBV5-1	TGTGCCAGCAGCCTCGAGCGGGTCGAGCAGTTCTTC	CASSLERVEQFF
TRBD2	TRBJ2-3	-	TRBV3-1/TRBV3-2	TGTGCCAGCAGCCAACCCGCCGGGACTAGTTTGGATACGCAGTATTTT	CASSQPAGTSLDTQYF
TRBD1	TRBJ2-1	-	TRBV7-2	TGTGCCAGCAGCGCCGGACAGGGGGGGTCCTACAATGAGCAGTTCTTC	CASSAGQGGSYNEQFF
-	TRBJ1-1	-	TRBV21-1	TGTGCCAGCAGCAAAATTAATAAGAACACTGAAGCTTTCTTT	CASSKINKNTEAFF
-	TRBJ1-2	-	TRBV5-6	TGTGCCAGCACCCAGGGAAACAACTATGGCTACACCTTC	CASTQGNNYGYTF
TRBD1	TRBJ1-5	-	TRBV6-2/TRBV6-3	TGTGCCAGCAGTGGAGGGGGCTTTAGCAATCAGCCCCAGCATTTT	CASSGGGFSNQPQHF
-	TRBJ1-2	-	TRBV6-2/TRBV6-3	TGTGCCAGCAGTGACCCGGACAGCACTTCCTTC	CASSDPDSTSF
-	TRBJ1-5	-	TRBV18	TGTGCCAGCTCCCCGGGAGCGACATTTAGCAATCAGCCCCAGCATTTT	CASSPGATFSNQPQHF
-	TRBJ2-7	-	TRBV28	TGTGCCAGCAGTTCCTTAGGAGACAGTTACGAGCAGTACTTC	CASSSLGDSYEQYF
-	TRBJ1-2	-	TRBV27	TGTGCCAGCAGTCCCGGGGGTTCGACTCTCGGCTACACCTTC	CASSPGGSTLGYTF
-	TRBJ2-3	-	TRBV1	TGCACCAGCAGGCGGACTAGCTGGGGTACGCAGTATTTT	CTSRRTSWGTQYF
-	TRBJ2-3	few	TRBV11-3	TGTGCCAGCAGCTCCCTCGGGACTCGACGCGCAGATACGCAGTATTTT	CASSSLGTRRADTQYF
-	TRBJ1-6	-	TRBV9	TGTGCCAGCAGCGTACGATTCGGACAGCAGAATTCACCCCTCCACTTT	CASSVRFGQQNSPLHF
-	TRBJ1-1	-	TRBV4-2	TGTGCCAGCAGCCCGGAGCTTTCTAATGGCGGAGCTTTCTTT	CASSPELSNGGAFF
TRBD2	TRBJ2-4	-	TRBV12-3/TRBV12-4	TGTGCCAGCAGCTCGGGACTAGCGAGCATTCAGTACTTC	CASSSGLASIQYF
-	TRBJ2-1	-	TRBV6-2/TRBV6-3	TGTGCCAGCAGTACGGCAATTGAGAGCGATGAGCAGTTCTTC	CASSTAIESDEQFF
TRBD1	TRBJ1-2	once	TRBV2	TGTGCCAGCAGGCTCTCTCTGACAGGGGTTAGAACGGGTGGCTACACCTTC	CASRLSLTGVRTGGYTF
TRBD1	TRBJ1-6	-	TRBV9	TGTGCCAGCAGCATTCGGGACAGATTATCACCCCTCCACTTT	CASSIRDRLSPLHF
-	TRBJ2-1	-	TRBV24-1	TGTGCCACCAGTGATTTGGGGGCGGGGAGTGACAATGAGCAGTTCTTC	CATSDLGAGSDNEQFF
TRBD2	TRBJ2-2	-	TRBV7-2	TGTGCCAGCAGCTTAGTGGGAGAGCGGGGGGGCACCGGGGAGCTGTTTTTT	CASSLVGERGGTGELFF
TRBD1	TRBJ1-4	-	TRBV7-2	TGTGCCAGCAGCTTAGGTAGAGGGACTGGGACAGGGGGAAGAAAACTGTTTTTT	CASSLGRGTGTGGRKLFF
-	TRBJ1-1	-	TRBV14	TGTGCCAGCAGCCAAGCGGGGAAAAGGAACACTGAAGCTTTCTTT	CASSQAGKRNTEAFF
TRBD1	TRBJ2-1	-	TRBV27	TGTGCCAGTGGACAGGGGGGCTACAATGAGCAGTTCTTC	CASGQGGYNEQFF
-	TRBJ2-2	-	TRBV12-2	TGTGCAAGTCGCTCCGGGGACACCGGGGAGCTGTTTTTT	CASRSGDTGELFF
TRBD2	TRBJ2-2	-	TRBV5-1	TGTGCCAGCAGCTCTGGGACTAGCGTAGGGACCGGGGAGCTGTTTTTT	CASSSGTSVGTGELFF